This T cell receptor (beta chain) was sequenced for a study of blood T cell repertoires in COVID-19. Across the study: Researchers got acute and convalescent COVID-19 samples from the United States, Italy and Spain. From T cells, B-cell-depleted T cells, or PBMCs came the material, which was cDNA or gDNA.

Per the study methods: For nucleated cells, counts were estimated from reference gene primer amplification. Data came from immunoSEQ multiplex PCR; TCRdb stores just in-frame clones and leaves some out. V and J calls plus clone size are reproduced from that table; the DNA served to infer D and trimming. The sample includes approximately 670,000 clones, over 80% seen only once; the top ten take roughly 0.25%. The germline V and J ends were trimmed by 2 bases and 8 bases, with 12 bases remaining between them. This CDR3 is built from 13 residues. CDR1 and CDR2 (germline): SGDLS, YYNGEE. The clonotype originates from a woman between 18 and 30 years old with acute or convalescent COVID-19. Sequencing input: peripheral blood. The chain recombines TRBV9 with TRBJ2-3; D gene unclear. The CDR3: CASSVESVGTQYF. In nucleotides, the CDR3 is TGTGCCAGCAGCGTGGAAAGCGTCGGTACGCAGTATTTT.